This T cell receptor beta chain was obtained from a study of breast tumors, draining lymph nodes, adjacent tissues. The study's findings and limits: Tumor repertoires ranked between lymph nodes and nontumor tissue in diversity, with V and J gene preferences.

TCRdb re-called the multiplex PCR reads with MiXCR, one entry per CDR3 protein. The data show over 200,000 distinct CDR3 sequences, roughly a third seen once. The J segment lost 7 bases and the V segment lost 8 bases, leaving 6 bases of the junction unmatched. CDR1 SNHLY and CDR2 FYNNEI come from the germline V gene. The CDR3 totals 12 residues. Turning to this clonotype: The antigen remains unidentified.

The lymph nodes were axillary draining lymph nodes from breast cancer patients. The genes are TRBV2 and TRBJ1-2; 8 bases fit TRBD1. The sequence was obtained from a female donor with breast cancer. Some clones in this sample may be carry-over from other donors' samples. The sample taken for sequencing was axillary lymph node tissue. The CDR3 spells CASSDRGGGYTF. CDR3 bases: TGTGCCAGCTCTGACAGGGGTGGTGGCTACACCTTC.